Each of the 25 T cell receptor beta chains below was sequenced from the same sample in a study of identical twins. MiXCR, run by TCRdb on the 5' RACE reads, gives a single entry per CDR3 protein. The sample has about 220,000 distinct CDR3 sequences; about 7.5% are singletons. These data are also associated with another study on yellow fever vaccine responses in identical twins.

The sample comprised memory (CD45RO+) T cells sorted from blood. The receptor source for this set is a woman aged 18-35 years in good health.

This clonotype has a handful of counts. The gene calls are TRBV4-2 and TRBJ2-2; D gene uncertain. CDR3 length: 16 amino acids. CDR1 is LGHNA, CDR2 YNFKEQ, per germline. With 4 bases removed from V and 0 bases from J, the gap between germline ends came to 12 bases. CDR3: CASSRKDRTNTGELFF. The CDR3 DNA is TGTGCCAGCAGCCGGAAGGACCGAACGAACACCGGGGAGCTGTTTTTT.

J is TRBJ2-2 and V is TRBV3-1, with 11 bases lining up with TRBD2. The germline V gene has CDR1 LGHDT and CDR2 YNNKEL (reference sequence). This CDR3 is 17 amino acids long. With 0 bases clipped from V and 3 bases from J, the junction kept 3 bases outside the gene matches. CDR3 protein: CASSQETSGVYTGELFF. CDR3 sequence (DNA): TGTGCCAGCAGCCAAGAGACTAGCGGGGTGTACACCGGGGAGCTGTTTTTT. The variable domain in full, with the rest retrieved from reference TRBV3-1 and TRBJ2-2, is DTAVSQTPKYLVTQMGNDKSIKCEQNLGHDTMYWYKQDSKKFLKIMFSYNNKELIINETVPNRFSPKSPDKAHLNLHINSLELGDSAVYFCASSQETSGVYTGELFFGEGSRLTVL.

This clonotype was counted between two and nine times. The V call is TRBV3-1, the J call TRBJ2-1; 8 positions agree with TRBD1. The CDR3 extends over 15 amino acids. V gave up 0 bases and J gave up 9 bases; unmatched junction bases: 7. CDR1 and CDR2 (germline): LGHDT, YNNKEL (reference sequence). The CDR3 loop is CASSQDIRGRGEQFF. CDR3 nucleotide sequence: TGTGCCAGCAGCCAAGATATCAGGGGGCGCGGTGAGCAGTTCTTC.

This clonotype was detected ten times or more. V is TRBV5-1 and J is TRBJ2-2; possible D gene TRBD2, 6 bases. Germline loops: CDR1 SGHRS, CDR2 YFSETQ. V lost 4 bases and J 4 bases, leaving 17 bases between the germline ends. There are 16 residues in the CDR3. CDR3 DNA: TGCGCCAGCAGCCCGGATAGCGGTTTCCTCACCGGGGAGCTGTTTTTT. This codes for CASSPDSGFLTGELFF.

This clonotype was observed many times. This chain joins TRBV25-1 and TRBJ2-7, with D possibly TRBD1 on 6 matching bases. Trimming shortened V by 6 bases and J by 2 bases, and 14 bases separated the two germline ends. This CDR3 is 14 amino acids long. Germline CDR1 and CDR2: MGHDK and SYGVNS. CDR3 residues: CASSSGTPPYEQYF. In DNA, the CDR3 is TGTGCCAGCAGCTCCGGGACACCCCCCTACGAGCAGTACTTC.

This clonotype turned up a few times. The J gene is TRBJ2-7, the V gene TRBV25-1; either TRBD1 or TRBD2 may supply D (5 bases each). The V gene's germline CDR1 is MGHDK and CDR2 SYGVNS. Trimming pared 3 bases from V and 2 bases from J, leaving 14 bases between. The CDR3 is made up of 15 amino acids. The CDR3 DNA sequence: TGTGCCAGCAGTGAGTCCGGGACGAATACCTACGAGCAGTACTTC. Its protein is CASSESGTNTYEQYF.

This clonotype was seen more than once but under ten times. The chain links TRBV6-1 to TRBJ2-7; 9 nucleotides line up with TRBD2. Per germline, CDR1 MNHNS and CDR2 SASEGT. The CDR3 length is 16 residues. J lost 3 bases, V lost 5 bases, and 11 bases had no gene match. Here the CDR3 DNA reads TGTGCCAGCAGTAGCGTCTCAGCGGGGGGCCTCTACGAGCAGTACTTC. Translated: CASSSVSAGGLYEQYF.

This chain connects TRBV4-1 to TRBJ2-5; D could derive from TRBD1 or TRBD2 (5 bases each). Germline-derived CDR1 and CDR2 are MGHRA and YSYEKL. The CDR3 length is 15 residues. The V end was cut by 4 bases, the J end by 5 bases, with 17 bases between. The CDR3 reads CASSRGPILGETQYF. The CDR3 nucleotides read TGCGCCAGCAGCCGGGGACCCATCCTTGGGGAGACCCAGTACTTC.

Ten or more counts support this clonotype. V usage is TRBV24-1 and J usage is TRBJ2-1, with D possibly TRBD2 on 6 matching bases. V was trimmed by 0 bases and J by 5 bases, leaving 10 bases between them. The germline V gene has CDR1 KGHDR and CDR2 SFDVKD. This CDR3 is 15 amino acids long. In DNA, the CDR3 is TGTGCCACCAGTGATTTGGGTAGCGGCCACAATGAGCAGTTCTTC. Encoded protein: CATSDLGSGHNEQFF.

V and J are TRBV27 and TRBJ2-7; 11 bases fit TRBD1. This CDR3 is built from 14 residues. The germline gives CDR1 MNHEY, CDR2 SMNVEV (reference sequence). V shed 5 bases and J 7 bases; nucleotides not matched to a gene: 7. The DNA of the CDR3 is TGTGCCAGCAGTCCCAGGGACAGGGGGAGGGAGCAGTACTTC. Encoded protein: CASSPRDRGREQYF.

This clonotype was recorded many times. The rearrangement links TRBV6-4 to TRBJ2-2; a weak D match, TRBD2 (5 bases). The V gene lost 3 bases and the J gene lost 3 bases, with 8 bases spanning the gap. Looked up from germline, CDR1 is MRHNA and CDR2 is SNTAGT. The CDR3 covers 14 residues. The CDR3 reads CASSESSDTGELFF. The CDR3 DNA follows: TGTGCCAGCAGTGAGAGTAGCGACACCGGGGAGCTGTTTTTT.

The rearrangement links TRBV5-1 to TRBJ2-1, with 9 bases lining up with TRBD1. Germline V CDR1 and CDR2: SGHRS, YFSETQ. V was pared by 3 bases and J by 6 bases, with 1 base of the junction left unmatched. This CDR3 has 13 residues. CDR3 nucleotide sequence: TGCGCCAGCAGCTGGGGACAGGGCAATGAGCAGTTCTTC. Its protein is CASSWGQGNEQFF.

This clonotype was observed a few times. CDR3 amino acids: CASGFTGYEQYF. CDR3 DNA: TGTGCCAGTGGATTCACGGGCTACGAGCAGTACTTC. The genes are TRBV6-5 and TRBJ2-7; D remains unclear. The germline V gene has CDR1 MNHEY and CDR2 SVGAGI. The CDR3 runs 12 residues. V lost 9 bases and J 3 bases, leaving 12 bases between the germline ends.

V usage is TRBV7-8 and J usage is TRBJ2-7; tentatively, D is TRBD1 (6 bases). Trimming pared 1 base from V and 0 bases from J, leaving 13 bases between. This CDR3 is built from 16 residues. CDR1 is SGHVS and CDR2 is FQNEAQ in the germline V gene. CDR3 DNA: TGTGCCAGCAGCTTAGGGACAGCCCTGAGCTCCTACGAGCAGTACTTC. Protein sequence: CASSLGTALSSYEQYF. The variable domain in full, with the rest retrieved from reference TRBV7-8 and TRBJ2-7, is GAGVSQSPRYKVAKRGQDVALRCDPISGHVSLFWYQQALGQGPEFLTYFQNEAQLDKSGLPSDRFFAERPEGSVSTLKIQRTQQEDSAVYLCASSLGTALSSYEQYFGPGTRLTVT.

This chain joins TRBV20-1 and TRBJ1-5; D perhaps matches TRBD1 (5 bases). CDR3 length equals 16 residues. Germline V gives CDR1 DFQATT, CDR2 SNEGSKA (reference sequence). Trimming removed 2 bases at V and 2 bases at J, with 16 bases between. The CDR3 DNA reads TGCAGTGCTAGACCCATAGGGCGCAGGGGCAATCAGCCCCAGCATTTT. It is translated as CSARPIGRRGNQPQHF.

This chain connects TRBV7-8 to TRBJ2-7; 9 bases map to TRBD2. V trimming: 4 bases; J trimming: 0 bases; junction bases outside the gene matches: 16. CDR1 and CDR2 (germline): SGHVS, FQNEAQ. CDR3 length: 19 amino acids. This chain's CDR3 is CASSSPATSGGPLSYEQYF. CDR3 sequence (DNA): TGTGCCAGCAGCTCCCCGGCGACTAGCGGTGGGCCCCTCTCCTACGAGCAGTACTTC.

The rearrangement uses TRBV3-1 and TRBJ2-5; the D gene is possibly TRBD2 (5 bases). Germline-derived CDR1 and CDR2 are LGHDT and YNNKEL (reference sequence). Between the trimmed V and J ends, which lost 5 bases and 2 bases, there was a span of 9 bases. CDR3 size: 13 residues. The CDR3: CASSSRGQETQYF. In DNA form, the CDR3 reads TGTGCCAGCAGCTCCCGGGGACAAGAGACCCAGTACTTC.

This chain connects TRBV4-3 to TRBJ2-2; D uncertain. CDR1 is LGHNA, CDR2 YSLEER, per germline. V dropped 0 bases and J dropped 7 bases, with 6 bases sitting between them. CDR3 length: 13 amino acids. Here the CDR3 reads CASSQDLIGELFF. The CDR3 nucleotides read TGCGCCAGCAGCCAAGACCTGATCGGGGAGCTGTTTTTT.

This clonotype was observed a few times. The rearrangement links TRBV7-9 to TRBJ1-6; 12 bases match TRBD1. This CDR3 is 16 amino acids long. The V segment lost 4 bases and the J segment 9 bases; nucleotides outside the gene matches: 7. Per germline, CDR1 SEHNR and CDR2 FQNEAQ (reference sequence). CDR3 loop: CASSSVGGQGASPLHF. The DNA of the CDR3 is TGTGCCAGCAGCTCAGTTGGGGGACAGGGGGCTTCACCCCTCCACTTT.

V usage is TRBV10-2 and J usage is TRBJ2-3; D possibly uses TRBD1 or TRBD2 (6 bases each). Trimming took 6 bases from V and 4 from J, leaving 17 bases between them. Germline V CDR1 and CDR2: WSHSY, SAAADI. CDR3 length: 15 residues. The CDR3 region has the DNA TGCGCCAGCAGGGCCGGAAAGGGGGGAGCAGATACGCAGTATTTT. This translates into CASRAGKGGADTQYF.

The chain has TRBV30 and TRBJ2-2; TRBD2 matches 11 bases. CDR1 and CDR2 (germline): GTSNPN, SVGIG (reference sequence). The trim removed 3 bases at V and 0 bases at J, leaving 3 bases unmatched. The CDR3 totals 16 residues. The CDR3 DNA is TGTGCCTGGAGCCGGGGACTAGCGGCGAACACCGGGGAGCTGTTTTTT. Amino acid sequence: CAWSRGLAANTGELFF.

This clonotype was recorded many times. The rearrangement uses TRBV9 and TRBJ2-2; D perhaps matches TRBD2 (5 bases). Germline V gene sequence: CDR1 SGDLS, CDR2 YYNGEE. V lost 4 bases to trimming and J lost 6 bases, with 16 bases between them. The CDR3 covers 15 residues. The CDR3 here is CASSYSSRTPGELFF. The DNA for the CDR3 is TGTGCCAGCAGCTATTCTAGCAGGACTCCCGGGGAGCTGTTTTTT.

This sequence joins TRBV12-3 or TRBV12-4 and TRBJ2-6, with D tentatively TRBD1 (5 bases). The CDR3 sequence is 14 residues long. V gave up 7 bases and J gave up 1 base, with 8 bases separating them. The CDR3 loop reads CASTQGSGANVLTF. DNA for the CDR3: TGTGCCAGCACCCAGGGTTCTGGGGCCAACGTCCTGACTTTC.

This clonotype was detected ten times or more. This chain links TRBV5-1 with TRBJ2-1, with D tentatively TRBD2 (5 bases). V shed 4 bases and J shed 2 bases, with 10 bases lying between them. CDR1 is SGHRS, CDR2 YFSETQ, per germline. The CDR3 totals 14 residues. The CDR3 DNA sequence: TGCGCCAGCAGCCCCCCTAGCCCCTACAATGAGCAGTTCTTC. Translation gives CASSPPSPYNEQFF.

This chain joins TRBV6-1 and TRBJ2-1, with TRBD2 identical over 7 bases. There are 19 residues in the CDR3. Unmatched junction bases numbered 19, after V lost 8 bases and J lost 0 bases. Germline values: CDR1 MNHNS, CDR2 SASEGT. This chain's CDR3 is CASPGPGREQRSSYNEQFF. CDR3 sequence (DNA): TGTGCCAGCCCTGGCCCCGGGCGGGAGCAAAGGAGCTCCTACAATGAGCAGTTCTTC.